Listed below are T cell receptor beta chains from one sample, sequenced in a study of breast tumors, draining lymph nodes, adjacent tissues. TCRdb re-called the multiplex PCR reads with MiXCR, one entry per CDR3 protein. The sample lists over 200,000 distinct CDR3 sequences; less than 40% were seen once. The sequenced sample was axillary lymph node tissue. The receptors were sampled from a female donor with breast cancer. Some clones in this sample may be carry-over from other donors' samples. The CDR3 runs from the conserved cysteine through the conserved F or W. A D gene is named only where the DNA matches it firmly. Some rows have no size entry. The others give once, few or many, or a class for an expanded clone.

d_call clone_size j_call v_call cdr3_nt cdr3_aa
NA many TRBJ2-2 TRBV5-1 TGCGCCAGCAGCTTGGAGGGAAACACCGGGGAGCTGTTTTTT CASSLEGNTGELFF
NA many TRBJ2-3 TRBV20-1 TGCAGTGCTAGAGATGGAGGGTGGGGGTCAGATACGCAGTATTTT CSARDGGWGSDTQYF
NA many TRBJ2-2 TRBV5-1 TGCGCCAGCAGCTTGGGACTAGGGGGCACCGGGGAGCTGTTTTTT CASSLGLGGTGELFF
NA few TRBJ1-2 TRBV28 TGTGCCAGCAGCCGGGCCCTAAGGGAAGGCTACACCTTC CASSRALREGYTF
NA many TRBJ2-1 TRBV11-3 TGTGCCAGCAGCTTAGGGTCGTCCAATGAGCAGTTCTTC CASSLGSSNEQFF
TRBD1 NA TRBJ1-2 TRBV7-2 TGTGCCAGCAGCCCCGGACAGGGGGCGCATGGCTACACCTTC CASSPGQGAHGYTF
NA few TRBJ2-3 TRBV18 TGTGCCAGCGCCCCACAGGCGGGGCCAGATACGCAGTATTTT CASAPQAGPDTQYF
NA many TRBJ1-5 TRBV6-5 TGTGCCAGCAGCCCATACAACAATCAGCCCCAGCATTTT CASSPYNNQPQHF
NA many TRBJ1-4 TRBV6-1 TGTGCCAGCAGTGAAGCGGGCAGGGCGGGGGAAAAACTGTTTTTT CASSEAGRAGEKLFF
NA many TRBJ2-3 TRBV11-2 TGTGCCAGCAGCCTAAACTTGGGGACGGGCCTTGGGGATACGCAGTATTTT CASSLNLGTGLGDTQYF
NA many TRBJ1-2 TRBV20-1 TGCAGTGCTAGAGACCCTGGACGGGAAAATCTTGGCTACACCTTC CSARDPGRENLGYTF
TRBD1 many TRBJ2-7 TRBV12-3/TRBV12-4 TGTGCCAGCAGGATACAGGGGGCCAACGAGCAGTACTTC CASRIQGANEQYF
TRBD1 many TRBJ2-7 TRBV19 TGTGCCAGTAGTATGACAGGGGGCACTATCGACGAGCAGTACTTC CASSMTGGTIDEQYF
TRBD1 many TRBJ2-7 TRBV7-3 TGTGCCAGCAGCTTAAACACAGGGGCGCAATACGAGCAGTACTTC CASSLNTGAQYEQYF
NA many TRBJ1-2 TRBV5-1 TGCGCCAGCAGCTTGGCCGAACCGGCAGATGGCTACACCTTC CASSLAEPADGYTF